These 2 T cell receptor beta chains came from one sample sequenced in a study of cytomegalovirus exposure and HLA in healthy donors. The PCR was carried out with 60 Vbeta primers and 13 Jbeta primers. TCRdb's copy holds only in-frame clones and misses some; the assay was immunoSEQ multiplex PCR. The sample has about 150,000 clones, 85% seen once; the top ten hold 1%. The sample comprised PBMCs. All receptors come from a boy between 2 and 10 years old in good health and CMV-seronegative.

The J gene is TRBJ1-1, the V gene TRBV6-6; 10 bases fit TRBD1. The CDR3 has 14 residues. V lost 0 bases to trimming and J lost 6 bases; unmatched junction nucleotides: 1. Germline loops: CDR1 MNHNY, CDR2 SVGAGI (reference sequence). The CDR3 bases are TGTGCCAGCAGTTACTCTGGACAGGGGGCTGAAGCTTTCTTT. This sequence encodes CASSYSGQGAEAFF.

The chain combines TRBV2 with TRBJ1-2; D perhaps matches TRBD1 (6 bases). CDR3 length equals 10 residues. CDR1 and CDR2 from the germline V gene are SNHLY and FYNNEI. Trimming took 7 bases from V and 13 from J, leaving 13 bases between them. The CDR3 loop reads CASTTGTFTF. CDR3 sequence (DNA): TGTGCCAGCACGACAGGTACTTTCACCTTC.